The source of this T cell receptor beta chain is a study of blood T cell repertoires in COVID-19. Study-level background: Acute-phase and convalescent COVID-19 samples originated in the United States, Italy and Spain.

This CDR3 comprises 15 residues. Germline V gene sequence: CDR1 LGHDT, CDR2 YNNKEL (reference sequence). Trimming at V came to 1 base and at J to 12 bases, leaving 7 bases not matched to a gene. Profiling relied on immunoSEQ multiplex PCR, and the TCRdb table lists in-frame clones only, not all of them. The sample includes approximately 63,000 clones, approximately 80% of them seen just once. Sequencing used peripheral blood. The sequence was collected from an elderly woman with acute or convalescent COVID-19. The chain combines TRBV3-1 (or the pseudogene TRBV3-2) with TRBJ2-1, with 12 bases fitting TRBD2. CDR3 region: CASSQALAGGKRQFF. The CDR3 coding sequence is TGTGCCAGCAGCCAAGCGCTAGCGGGAGGGAAGAGGCAGTTCTTC.